The present entry profiles one T cell receptor (beta chain) with its context. Its target is not known. These data come from a study of cytomegalovirus exposure and HLA in healthy donors. Whole-study findings and limits: In vitro checks showed that a few CMV-associated chains really do target CMV antigens.

From germline, CDR1 is SGHVS and CDR2 FQNEAQ. The CDR3 length is 15 residues. V lost 2 bases and J lost 2, with 10 bases in between. The PCR was carried out with 60 Vbeta primers and 13 Jbeta primers. The repertoire was sequenced with immunoSEQ multiplex PCR; TCRdb's copy has only in-frame clones and lacks some. The data contain 40,000 to 60,000 clones, more than 65% of them singletons. The sequenced sample was PBMCs. The receptor comes from a woman in her forties or fifties in good health and CMV-seronegative. The chain carries TRBV7-8 and TRBJ1-5; TRBD1 is a possible D gene (6 bases). The CDR3 DNA reads TGTGCCAGCAGCTTAACACAGGGAGGCAATCAGCCCCAGCATTTT. It specifies CASSLTQGGNQPQHF.